The 19 T cell receptor beta chains presented below share a single source sample, sequenced in a study of blood T cell repertoires in COVID-19. Method: immunoSEQ multiplex PCR; TCRdb's copy keeps in-frame clones and lacks some. The sample contains nearly 200,000 clones, about four fifths of which appear only once. The sample was peripheral blood. The receptor source for this set is a woman between 70 and 85 years old with active or convalescent COVID-19.

The chain couples TRBV7-3 to TRBJ2-3, with 13 bases that match TRBD2. V shed 5 bases, J shed 7 bases, and the junction held 12 bases outside the gene matches. CDR3 length: 17 amino acids. CDR1 and CDR2 (germline): SGHTA, FQGTGA. This CDR3 is CASSPQTGLAGLNTQYF. Here the CDR3 DNA reads TGTGCCAGCAGCCCCCAGACGGGACTAGCGGGACTTAATACGCAGTATTTT.

The rearrangement links TRBV7-2 to TRBJ1-6; D is possibly TRBD1 (6 bases). The CDR3 sequence is 13 residues long. Germline V lookup: CDR1 SGHTA, CDR2 FQGNSA. V lost 5 bases and J lost 9, with 11 bases in between. The CDR3 sequence is CASSKHRVSPLHF. The CDR3 DNA reads TGTGCCAGCAGCAAACACAGGGTTTCACCCCTCCACTTT.

This chain links TRBV6-5 with TRBJ2-3, with 9 bases matching TRBD2. Losses at the gene ends were 6 bases for V and 3 bases for J; bases not matched to a gene: 7. Germline CDR1 reads MNHEY; CDR2 reads SVGAGI. CDR3 length: 15 amino acids. CDR3 residues: CASSRSGRRTDTQYF. Here the CDR3 DNA reads TGTGCCAGCAGCCGTAGCGGGAGAAGGACAGATACGCAGTATTTT.

V and J are TRBV6-5 and TRBJ1-1, with D hard to call. Germline values: CDR1 MNHEY, CDR2 SVGAGI. Trimming took 3 bases from V and 7 from J, leaving 21 bases between them. The CDR3 is 16 residues long. The chain's CDR3 is CASSYKRTLPLSEAFF. In DNA, the CDR3 is TGTGCCAGCAGTTATAAGCGGACCTTGCCTTTGAGTGAAGCTTTCTTT.

The chain employs TRBV5-1 and TRBJ2-3, with D unresolved. V lost 4 bases, J lost 6 bases, and 12 bases lay in between. Germline loops: CDR1 SGHRS, CDR2 YFSETQ. The CDR3 is made up of 13 amino acids. The CDR3 nucleotides are TGCGCCAGCAGCCTCCTAGTTGGGGATACGCAGTATTTT. Protein product: CASSLLVGDTQYF.

J is TRBJ2-1 and V is TRBV4-1; 7 bases are shared with TRBD2. Germline assignment: CDR1 MGHRA and CDR2 YSYEKL. The CDR3 sequence is 15 residues long. Losses at the gene ends were 4 bases for V and 3 bases for J; bases not matched to a gene: 6. In DNA form, the CDR3 reads TGCGCCAGCAGCCGAAGCGGGATAAACTACAATGAGCAGTTCTTC. Its protein product is CASSRSGINYNEQFF.

As DNA, the CDR3 is TGCAGCGTTGTGTCTGGGCGAGATACGCAGTATTTT. This gives the protein CSVVSGRDTQYF. The chain couples TRBV29-1 to TRBJ2-3; D unclear. V lost 4 bases, J lost 5 bases, and 10 bases lay in between. There are 12 residues in the CDR3. Germline CDR1 is SQVTM and CDR2 is ANQGSEA.

This chain joins TRBV5-6 and TRBJ2-2, with TRBD2 identical over 11 bases. Germline V CDR1 and CDR2: SGHDT, YYEEEE. The length of the CDR3 is 19 residues. The V gene end was trimmed by 4 bases and the J gene end by 0 bases; junction bases not matched to a gene: 11. The chain's CDR3 is CASSGRLAGNLANTGELFF. CDR3 nucleotide sequence: TGTGCCAGCAGCGGGAGACTAGCGGGGAACCTCGCGAACACCGGGGAGCTGTTTTTT.

This chain uses TRBV11-3 with TRBJ2-2, with D possibly TRBD1 on 5 matching bases. The length of the CDR3 is 14 residues. V was cut by 1 base and J by 3 bases, with 6 bases left in between. In germline, CDR1 is SGHNT, CDR2 YENEEA. CDR3 nucleotides: TGTGCCAGCAGCTTAGGGACACACACCGGGGAGCTGTTTTTT. It specifies CASSLGTHTGELFF.

This chain uses TRBV3-1 (or the pseudogene TRBV3-2) with TRBJ1-2; 7 positions match TRBD1. The CDR3 sequence is 14 residues long. Germline assignment: CDR1 LGHDT and CDR2 YNNKEL (reference sequence). Trimming at V came to 8 bases and at J to 3 bases, leaving 9 bases not matched to a gene. CDR3 in amino acids: CASRKGQGDYGYTF. CDR3 DNA sequence: TGTGCCAGCCGCAAGGGGCAGGGGGACTATGGCTACACCTTC.

In this sample, this clone turned up once. The chain couples TRBV11-3 to TRBJ2-4, with D possibly TRBD2 on 5 matching bases. The V end was cut by 0 bases, the J end by 11 bases, with 11 bases between. Germline V CDR1 and CDR2: SGHNT, YENEEA. The CDR3 consists of 13 residues. The CDR3 here is CASSLDREGVQYF. The CDR3 nucleotides are TGTGCCAGCAGCTTAGACCGGGAAGGCGTTCAGTACTTC.

V gene TRBV24-1 combines with J gene TRBJ2-1; 12 bases are a match to TRBD2. Germline V CDR1 and CDR2: KGHDR, SFDVKD. The CDR3 totals 16 residues. V lost 0 bases to trimming and J lost 5 bases; unmatched junction nucleotides: 1. In DNA, the CDR3 is TGTGCCACCAGTGATTTGGGACTAGCGGGAAACAATGAGCAGTTCTTC. It is translated as CATSDLGLAGNNEQFF.

V is TRBV29-1 and J is TRBJ2-7, with a possible D match to TRBD2 (7 bases). The CDR3 contains 15 residues. Germline V gives CDR1 SQVTM, CDR2 ANQGSEA. V lost 0 bases, J lost 2 bases, and 14 bases lay in between. The CDR3 spells CSVEDRGAGAYEQYF. The CDR3 bases are TGCAGCGTTGAAGATCGGGGGGCAGGAGCCTACGAGCAGTACTTC.

The V call is TRBV6-5, the J call TRBJ2-1; no definite D call. In germline, CDR1 is MNHEY, CDR2 SVGAGI. Trimming left V 8 bases short and J 12 bases short, with 23 bases between. The CDR3 is 14 residues long. The CDR3 DNA reads TGTGCCAGCCTAGAGCCCACCAATTCGGGTTGGCAGTTCTTC. It translates to CASLEPTNSGWQFF.

J is TRBJ2-2 and V is TRBV19; a possible D gene is TRBD1 (5 bases). This CDR3 has 14 amino acids. Germline V gives CDR1 LNHDA, CDR2 SQIVND (reference sequence). The V and J ends lost 5 bases and 1 base respectively, with 8 bases between them. This chain's CDR3 is CASSRQKNTGELFF. The CDR3 DNA reads as TGTGCCAGTAGTCGACAGAAGAACACCGGGGAGCTGTTTTTT.

V gene TRBV23-1 combines with J gene TRBJ2-2, with a weak D call TRBD2 (5 bases). TRBV23-1 belongs to the ORF category, with a function that is uncertain. V was cut by 4 bases and J by 6 bases, with 21 bases left in between. The CDR3 has 17 amino acids. The CDR3 DNA reads as TGCGCCAGCAGTCCCCCGTGGCCGGGGAGAGGTGCCGGGGAGCTGTTTTTT. Translated, it gives CASSPPWPGRGAGELFF.

The chain recombines TRBV6-5 with TRBJ1-2; possible D gene TRBD1, 6 bases. The CDR3 runs to 13 residues. Germline V gene lookup returns CDR1 MNHEY and CDR2 SVGAGI. V lost 2 bases and J lost 2, with 6 bases in between. CDR3 bases: TGTGCCAGCAGTTACGACAGGAACTATGGCTACACCTTC. Residues: CASSYDRNYGYTF.

This clone was seen only once. The gene calls are TRBV2 and TRBJ2-5; 9 bases are a match to TRBD1. Germline V gene lookup returns CDR1 SNHLY and CDR2 FYNNEI. This CDR3 contains 18 residues. With V trimmed by 6 bases and J by 2 bases, 16 bases remained unmatched. The CDR3 reads CASRQGASGVWGQETQYF. The CDR3, as DNA: TGTGCCAGCAGACAGGGGGCCTCGGGCGTTTGGGGTCAAGAGACCCAGTACTTC.

This chain links TRBV7-9 with TRBJ2-3; 16 bases are shared with TRBD2. The CDR3 length is 16 residues. The germline CDR1 and CDR2 sequences are SEHNR and FQNEAQ (reference sequence). The V and J ends lost 5 bases and 6 bases, in that order; junction bases with no gene match: 5. The CDR3 DNA sequence: TGTGCCAGCAGCGTAGGGACTAGCGGGAGGGGTGATACGCAGTATTTT. Protein sequence: CASSVGTSGRGDTQYF. The full variable domain, completed using reference TRBV7-9 and TRBJ2-3, is DTGVSQNPRHKITKRGQNVTFRCDPISEHNRLYWYRQTLGQGPEFLTYFQNEAQLEKSRLLSDRFSAERPKGSFSTLEIQRTEQGDSAMYLCASSVGTSGRGDTQYFGPGTRLTVL.